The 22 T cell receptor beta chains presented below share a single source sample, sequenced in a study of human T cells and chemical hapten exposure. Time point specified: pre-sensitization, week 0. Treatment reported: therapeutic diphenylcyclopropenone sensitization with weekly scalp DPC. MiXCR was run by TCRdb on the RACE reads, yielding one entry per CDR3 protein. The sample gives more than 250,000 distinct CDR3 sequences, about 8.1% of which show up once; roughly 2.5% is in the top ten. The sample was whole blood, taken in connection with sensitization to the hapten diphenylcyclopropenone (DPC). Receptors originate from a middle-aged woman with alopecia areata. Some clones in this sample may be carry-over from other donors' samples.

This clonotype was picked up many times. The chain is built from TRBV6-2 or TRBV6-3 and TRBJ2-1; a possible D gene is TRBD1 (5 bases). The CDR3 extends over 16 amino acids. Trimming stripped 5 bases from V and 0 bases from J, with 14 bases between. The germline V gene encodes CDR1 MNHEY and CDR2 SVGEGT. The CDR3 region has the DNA TGTGCCAGCAGTCATCCTGGGGCTAGCTCCTACAATGAGCAGTTCTTC. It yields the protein CASSHPGASSYNEQFF.

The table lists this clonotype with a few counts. DNA for the CDR3: TGCAGCGTTGCAAGGGGCTCCGGCGAAAACATTCAGTACTTC. Its translation: CSVARGSGENIQYF. The V gene is TRBV29-1, the J gene TRBJ2-4; TRBD1 might be the D (5 bases). V was trimmed by 4 bases and J by 5 bases, leaving 15 bases between them. The CDR3 is 14 amino acids. The germline gives CDR1 SQVTM, CDR2 ANQGSEA.

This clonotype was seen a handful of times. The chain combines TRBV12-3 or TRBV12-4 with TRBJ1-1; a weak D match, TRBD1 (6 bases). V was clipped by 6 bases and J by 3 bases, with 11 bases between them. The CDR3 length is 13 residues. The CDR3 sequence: CASRLRGDTEAFF. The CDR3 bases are TGTGCCAGCAGGCTCAGGGGTGACACTGAAGCTTTCTTT.

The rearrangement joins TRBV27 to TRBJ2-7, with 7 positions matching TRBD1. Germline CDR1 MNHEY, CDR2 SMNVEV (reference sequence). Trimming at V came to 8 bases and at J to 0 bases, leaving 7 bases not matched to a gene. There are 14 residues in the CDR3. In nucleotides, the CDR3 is TGTGCCAGCCTCCGGGACAGCCTCTCCTACGAGCAGTACTTC. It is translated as CASLRDSLSYEQYF.

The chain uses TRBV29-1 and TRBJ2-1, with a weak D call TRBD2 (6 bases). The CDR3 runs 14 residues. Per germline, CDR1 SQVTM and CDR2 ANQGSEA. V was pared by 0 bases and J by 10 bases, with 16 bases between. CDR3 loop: CSVEDDAVAGEQFF. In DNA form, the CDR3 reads TGCAGCGTTGAAGATGACGCGGTCGCGGGAGAGCAGTTCTTC.

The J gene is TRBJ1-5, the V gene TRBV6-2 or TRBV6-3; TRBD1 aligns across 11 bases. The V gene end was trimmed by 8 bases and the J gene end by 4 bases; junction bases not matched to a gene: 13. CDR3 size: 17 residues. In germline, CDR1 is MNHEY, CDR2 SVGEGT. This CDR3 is CASGQIAGTGGNQPQHF. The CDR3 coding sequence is TGTGCCAGCGGCCAGATCGCCGGGACAGGGGGAAATCAGCCCCAGCATTTT.

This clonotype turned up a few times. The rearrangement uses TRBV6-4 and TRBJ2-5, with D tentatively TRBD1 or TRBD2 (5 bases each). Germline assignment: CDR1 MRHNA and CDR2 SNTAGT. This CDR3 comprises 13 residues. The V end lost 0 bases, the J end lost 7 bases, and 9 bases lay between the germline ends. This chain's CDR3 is CASSDSERGTQYF. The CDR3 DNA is TGTGCCAGCAGTGACTCGGAGAGGGGGACCCAGTACTTC.

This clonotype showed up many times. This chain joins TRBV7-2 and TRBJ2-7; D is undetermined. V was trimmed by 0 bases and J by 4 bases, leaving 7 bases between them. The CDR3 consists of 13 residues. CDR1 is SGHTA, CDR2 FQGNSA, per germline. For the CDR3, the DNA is TGTGCCAGCAGCTTAGCCGGACCTTACGAGCAGTACTTC. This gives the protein CASSLAGPYEQYF.

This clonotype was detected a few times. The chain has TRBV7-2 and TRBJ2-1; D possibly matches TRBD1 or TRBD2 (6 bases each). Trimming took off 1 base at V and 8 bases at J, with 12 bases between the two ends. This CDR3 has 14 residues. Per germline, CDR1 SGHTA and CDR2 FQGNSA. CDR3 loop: CASSLVGGLDEQFF. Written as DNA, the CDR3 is TGTGCCAGCAGCTTAGTTGGGGGGCTGGATGAGCAGTTCTTC.

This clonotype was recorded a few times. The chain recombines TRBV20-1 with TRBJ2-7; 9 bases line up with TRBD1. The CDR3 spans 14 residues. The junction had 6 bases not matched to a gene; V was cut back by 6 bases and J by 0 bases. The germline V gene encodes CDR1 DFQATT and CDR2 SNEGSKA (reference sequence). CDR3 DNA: TGCAGTGCCACTCCGGGACAGGGCTCCTACGAGCAGTACTTC. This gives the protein CSATPGQGSYEQYF.

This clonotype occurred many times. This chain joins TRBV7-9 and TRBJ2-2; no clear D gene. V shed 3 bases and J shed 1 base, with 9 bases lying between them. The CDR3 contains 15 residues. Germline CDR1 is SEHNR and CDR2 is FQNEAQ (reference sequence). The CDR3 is CASSFYGRNTGELFF. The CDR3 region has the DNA TGTGCCAGCAGCTTCTACGGCCGGAACACCGGGGAGCTGTTTTTT.

The CDR3 DNA is TGTGCCAGCAGCCAAGAGCGGGCTAGCGCAAGCACAGATACGCAGTATTTT. Translated: CASSQERASASTDTQYF. The chain uses TRBV4-2 and TRBJ2-3, with D possibly being TRBD2 (6 bases). CDR1 and CDR2 from the germline V gene are LGHNA and YNFKEQ. V lost 0 bases and J lost 0, with 13 bases in between. CDR3 size: 17 residues.

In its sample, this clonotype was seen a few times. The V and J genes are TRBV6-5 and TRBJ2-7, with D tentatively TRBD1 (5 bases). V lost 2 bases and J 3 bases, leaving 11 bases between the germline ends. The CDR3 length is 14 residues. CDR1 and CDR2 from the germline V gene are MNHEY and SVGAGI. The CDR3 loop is CASSYGPRVYEQYF. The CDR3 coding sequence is TGTGCCAGCAGTTACGGACCCAGGGTCTACGAGCAGTACTTC.

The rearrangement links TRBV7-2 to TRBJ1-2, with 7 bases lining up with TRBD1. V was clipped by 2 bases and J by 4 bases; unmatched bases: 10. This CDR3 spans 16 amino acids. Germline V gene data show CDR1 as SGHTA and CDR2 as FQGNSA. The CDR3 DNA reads TGTGCCAGCAGCTTATTTTCCGGCCGGGACAGCTATGGCTACACCTTC. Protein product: CASSLFSGRDSYGYTF.

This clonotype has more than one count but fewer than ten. CDR3 in DNA: TGTGCCAGCAGGGGGGGTCAAGATACGCAGTATTTT. This encodes CASRGGQDTQYF. The V and J genes are TRBV6-5 and TRBJ2-3; possibly TRBD2 for D (6 bases). Germline CDR1 and CDR2: MNHEY and SVGAGI. Trimming removed 6 bases at V and 5 bases at J, with 9 bases between. The CDR3 covers 12 residues.

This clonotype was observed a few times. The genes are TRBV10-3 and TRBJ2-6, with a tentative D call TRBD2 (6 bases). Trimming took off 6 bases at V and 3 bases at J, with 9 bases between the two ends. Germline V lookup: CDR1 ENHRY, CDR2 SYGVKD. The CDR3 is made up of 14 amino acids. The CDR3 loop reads CAISGGSGANVLTF. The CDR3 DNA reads TGTGCCATCAGCGGAGGGAGTGGGGCCAACGTCCTGACTTTC.

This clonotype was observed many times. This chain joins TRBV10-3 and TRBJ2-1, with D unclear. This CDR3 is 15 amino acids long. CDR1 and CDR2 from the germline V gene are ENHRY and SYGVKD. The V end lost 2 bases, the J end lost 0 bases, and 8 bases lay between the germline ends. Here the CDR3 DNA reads TGTGCCATCAGTGAGGAGGTTAGCTCCTACAATGAGCAGTTCTTC. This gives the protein CAISEEVSSYNEQFF.

The CDR3 region is CAWMPEGRGRRGTQYF. The CDR3, as DNA: TGTGCCTGGATGCCCGAGGGCAGGGGGCGCAGGGGCACGCAGTATTTT. The chain couples TRBV30 to TRBJ2-3, with TRBD1 matching over 8 bases. Trimming removed 4 bases from V and 9 bases from J; junction bases left unmatched: 18. Per germline, CDR1 GTSNPN and CDR2 SVGIG (reference sequence). The CDR3 sequence is 16 residues long.

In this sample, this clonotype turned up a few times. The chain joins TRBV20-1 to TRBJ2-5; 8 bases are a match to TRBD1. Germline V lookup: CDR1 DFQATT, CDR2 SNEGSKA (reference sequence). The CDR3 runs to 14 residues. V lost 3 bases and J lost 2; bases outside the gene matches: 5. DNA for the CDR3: TGCAGTGCTAGCAGCGACAGGGGACAAGAGACCCAGTACTTC. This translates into CSASSDRGQETQYF.

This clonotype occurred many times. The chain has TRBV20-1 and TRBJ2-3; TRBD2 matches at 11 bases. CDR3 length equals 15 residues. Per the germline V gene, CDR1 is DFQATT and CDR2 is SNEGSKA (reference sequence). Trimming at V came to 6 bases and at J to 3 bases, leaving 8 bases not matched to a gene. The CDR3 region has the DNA TGCAGTGCCACGGCTGGGACTAGCGGTACAGATACGCAGTATTTT. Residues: CSATAGTSGTDTQYF.

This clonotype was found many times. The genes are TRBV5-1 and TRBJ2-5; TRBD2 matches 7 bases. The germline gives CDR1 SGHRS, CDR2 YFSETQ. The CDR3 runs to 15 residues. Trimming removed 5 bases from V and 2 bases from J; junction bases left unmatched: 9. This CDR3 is CASREGGLDQETQYF. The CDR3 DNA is TGCGCCAGCAGGGAGGGAGGGTTGGATCAAGAGACCCAGTACTTC. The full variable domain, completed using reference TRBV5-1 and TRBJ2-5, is KAGVTQTPRYLIKTRGQQVTLSCSPISGHRSVSWYQQTPGQGLQFLFEYFSETQRNKGNFPGRFSGRQFSNSRSEMNVSTLELGDSALYLCASREGGLDQETQYFGPGTRLLVL.

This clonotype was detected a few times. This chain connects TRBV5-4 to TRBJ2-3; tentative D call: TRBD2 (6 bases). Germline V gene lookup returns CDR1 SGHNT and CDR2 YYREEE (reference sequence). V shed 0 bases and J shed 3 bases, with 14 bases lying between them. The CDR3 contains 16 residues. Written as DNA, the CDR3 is TGTGCCAGCAGCTTGGAGTTGACTAGAGGTACAGATACGCAGTATTTT. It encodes CASSLELTRGTDTQYF.